Included here is one T cell receptor beta chain sequence, with context. The sample originates from a study of radiotherapy plus CTLA-4 blockade in lung cancer. Trimming at V came to 3 bases and at J to 2 bases, leaving 6 bases not matched to a gene. The CDR3 consists of 16 residues. CDR1 LNHDA and CDR2 SQIVND come from the germline V gene (reference sequence). This table comes from immunoSEQ multiplex PCR, and its TCRdb copy is limited to in-frame clones, with some not included. The sample records 40,000 to 50,000 clones, around 83% being singletons. The specimen comprised peripheral blood, sampled from a patient treated with radiotherapy plus ipilimumab. The chain links TRBV19 to TRBJ2-2, with 7 bases identical to TRBD1. This TCR came from a human donor with non-small cell lung cancer who had stable disease on radiotherapy plus ipilimumab. The CDR3 DNA sequence: TGTGCCAGTAGTATCTCCGGACAGGTCAACACCGGGGAGCTGTTTTTT. Translation: CASSISGQVNTGELFF.